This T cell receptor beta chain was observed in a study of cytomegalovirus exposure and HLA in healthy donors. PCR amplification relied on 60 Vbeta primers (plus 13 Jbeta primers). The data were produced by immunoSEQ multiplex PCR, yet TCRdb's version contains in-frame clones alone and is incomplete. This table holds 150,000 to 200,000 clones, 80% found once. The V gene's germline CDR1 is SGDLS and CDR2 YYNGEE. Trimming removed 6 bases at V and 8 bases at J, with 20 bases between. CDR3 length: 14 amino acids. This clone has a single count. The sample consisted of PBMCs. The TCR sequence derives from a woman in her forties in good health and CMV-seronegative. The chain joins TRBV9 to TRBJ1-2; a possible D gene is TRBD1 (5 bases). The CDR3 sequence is CASNPAMAAGGYTF. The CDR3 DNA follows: TGTGCCAGCAACCCAGCAATGGCCGCAGGGGGCTACACCTTC.